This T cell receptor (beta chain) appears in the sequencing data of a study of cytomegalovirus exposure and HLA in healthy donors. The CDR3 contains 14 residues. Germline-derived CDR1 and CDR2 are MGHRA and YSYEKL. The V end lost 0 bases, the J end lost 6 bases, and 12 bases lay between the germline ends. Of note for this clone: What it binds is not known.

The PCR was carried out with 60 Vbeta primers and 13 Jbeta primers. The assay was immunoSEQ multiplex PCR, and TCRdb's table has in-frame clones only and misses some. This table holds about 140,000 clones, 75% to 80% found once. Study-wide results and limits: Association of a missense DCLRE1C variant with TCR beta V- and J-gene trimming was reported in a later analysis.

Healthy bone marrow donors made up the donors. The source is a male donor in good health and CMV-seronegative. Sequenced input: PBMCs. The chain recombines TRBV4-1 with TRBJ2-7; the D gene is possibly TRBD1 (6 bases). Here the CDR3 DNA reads TGCGCCAGCAGCCAAGATTGGACAGAGGGCGAGCAGTACTTC. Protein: CASSQDWTEGEQYF.